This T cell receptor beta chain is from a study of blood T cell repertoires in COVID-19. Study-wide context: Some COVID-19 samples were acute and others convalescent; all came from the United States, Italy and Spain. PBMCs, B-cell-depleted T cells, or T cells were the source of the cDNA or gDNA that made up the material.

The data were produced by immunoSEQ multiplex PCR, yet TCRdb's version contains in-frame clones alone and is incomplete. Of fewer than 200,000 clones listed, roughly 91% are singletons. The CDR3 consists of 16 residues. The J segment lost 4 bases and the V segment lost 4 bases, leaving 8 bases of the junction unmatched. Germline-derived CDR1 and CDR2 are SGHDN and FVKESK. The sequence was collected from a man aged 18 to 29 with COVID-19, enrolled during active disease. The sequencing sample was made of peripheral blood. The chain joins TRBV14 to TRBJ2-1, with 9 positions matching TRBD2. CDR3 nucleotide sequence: TGTGCCAGCAGCCCCCGGGGCGGGAGGGGTTACAATGAGCAGTTCTTC. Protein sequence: CASSPRGGRGYNEQFF.